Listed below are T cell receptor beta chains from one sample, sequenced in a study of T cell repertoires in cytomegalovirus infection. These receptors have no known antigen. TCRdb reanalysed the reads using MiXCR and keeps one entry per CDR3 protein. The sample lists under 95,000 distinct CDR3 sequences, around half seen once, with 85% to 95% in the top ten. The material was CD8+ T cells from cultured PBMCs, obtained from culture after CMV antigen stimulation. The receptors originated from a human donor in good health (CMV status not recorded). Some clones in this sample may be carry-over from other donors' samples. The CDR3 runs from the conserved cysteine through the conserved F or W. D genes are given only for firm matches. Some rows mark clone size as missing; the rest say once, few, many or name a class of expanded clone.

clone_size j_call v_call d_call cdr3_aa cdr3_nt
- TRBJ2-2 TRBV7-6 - CASNPRRFPGELFF TGTGCCAGCAATCCCCGACGGTTCCCCGGGGAGCTGTTTTTT
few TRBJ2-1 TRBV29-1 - CSVDALGSYNEQFF TGCAGCGTTGACGCCCTTGGGTCCTACAATGAGCAGTTCTTC
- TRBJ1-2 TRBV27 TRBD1 CASSGIQGNYGYTF TGTGCCAGCAGTGGGATACAGGGGAACTATGGCTACACCTTC
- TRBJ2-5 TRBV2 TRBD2 CAIYGSGGQETQYF TGTGCCATCTACGGTAGCGGGGGGCAAGAGACCCAGTACTTC
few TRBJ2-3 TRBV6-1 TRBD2 CASSEYRGRGDTQYF TGTGCCAGCAGTGAATATCGCGGGAGGGGAGATACGCAGTATTTT
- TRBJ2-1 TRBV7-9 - CASSRPLDTSLSHNEQFF TGTGCCAGCAGCCGTCCCTTGGACACCTCACTAAGTCACAATGAGCAGTTCTTC
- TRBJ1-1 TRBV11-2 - CASLGYSFRVTEAFF TGTGCCAGCTTGGGGTACTCCTTCAGAGTAACTGAAGCTTTCTTT
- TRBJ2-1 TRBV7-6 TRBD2 CASSSGPGGGEDNEQFF TGTGCCAGCAGCTCAGGGCCGGGGGGGGGGGAGGACAATGAGCAGTTCTTC
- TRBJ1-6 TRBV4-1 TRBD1 CARSPRDREGDNSPLHF TGCGCCAGGAGCCCCCGGGACAGGGAAGGAGATAATTCACCCCTCCACTTT
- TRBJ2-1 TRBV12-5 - CASGLGGLTYNEQFF TGTGCTAGTGGCTTGGGGGGACTCACCTACAATGAGCAGTTCTTC
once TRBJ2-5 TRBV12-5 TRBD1 CASGLTGEETQYF TGTGCTAGTGGTTTAACAGGGGAAGAGACCCAGTACTTC
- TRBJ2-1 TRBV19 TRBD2 CASSTSGSNNEQFF TGTGCCAGTAGTACTAGCGGGAGTAACAATGAGCAGTTCTTC
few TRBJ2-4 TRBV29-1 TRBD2 CSVTRGGTKNIQYF TGCAGCGTTACGCGGGGGGGGACCAAAAACATTCAGTACTTC
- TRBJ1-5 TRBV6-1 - CASSEPGPGFQPQHF TGTGCCAGCAGTGAACCGGGACCCGGCTTTCAGCCCCAGCATTTT
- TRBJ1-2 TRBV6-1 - CASSARGASRYGYTF TGTGCCAGCAGCGCCCGGGGCGCATCCCGCTATGGCTACACCTTC
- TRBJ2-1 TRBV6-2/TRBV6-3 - CASGGWDSYNEQFF TGTGCCAGCGGCGGATGGGACTCTTACAATGAGCAGTTCTTC
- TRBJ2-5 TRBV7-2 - CASSLDRAPRETQYF TGTGCCAGCAGCTTAGACAGGGCCCCTAGAGAGACCCAGTACTTC
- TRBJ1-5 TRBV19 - CASSIRDNNQPQHF TGTGCCAGTAGTATAAGGGACAACAATCAGCCCCAGCATTTT
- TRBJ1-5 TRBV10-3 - CAISESRDPRDQPQHF TGTGCCATCAGTGAGTCCAGGGACCCGAGGGATCAGCCCCAGCATTTT
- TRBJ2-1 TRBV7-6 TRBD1 CASSARTGGPSYNEQFF TGTGCCAGCAGCGCCCGGACAGGGGGCCCCTCCTACAATGAGCAGTTCTTC
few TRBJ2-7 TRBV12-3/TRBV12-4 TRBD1 CASRRTGFYEQYF TGTGCCAGCAGGAGGACAGGTTTTTACGAGCAGTACTTC
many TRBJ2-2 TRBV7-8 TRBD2 CASSLKYSPSGKNTGELFF TGTGCCAGCAGCTTAAAGTATTCGCCTAGCGGGAAGAACACCGGGGAGCTGTTTTTT
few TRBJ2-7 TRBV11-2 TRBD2 CASSLGGLAITYEQYF TGTGCCAGCAGCTTAGGGGGACTAGCGATTACCTACGAGCAGTACTTC
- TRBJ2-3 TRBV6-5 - CASRPGVGDTQYF TGTGCCAGCAGACCAGGGGTGGGAGATACGCAGTATTTT
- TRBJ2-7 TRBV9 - CASSVGDGDEQYF TGTGCCAGCAGCGTAGGGGACGGTGACGAGCAGTACTTC
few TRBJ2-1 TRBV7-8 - CASSLRQPVGQFF TGTGCCAGCAGCTTACGACAGCCAGTGGGGCAGTTCTTC
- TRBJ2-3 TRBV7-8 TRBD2 CASSLQGGRAFGTDTQYF TGTGCCAGCAGCTTACAGGGCGGGAGGGCCTTTGGCACAGATACGCAGTATTTT
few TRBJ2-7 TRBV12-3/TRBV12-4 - CASRAAWGARNEQYF TGTGCCAGCAGAGCGGCATGGGGGGCTCGCAACGAGCAGTACTTC
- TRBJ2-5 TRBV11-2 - CASSLEVAQYQETQYF TGTGCCAGCAGCTTAGAGGTTGCCCAGTACCAAGAGACCCAGTACTTC
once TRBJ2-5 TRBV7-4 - CASSLRGLQETQYF TGTGCCAGCAGCTTACGAGGACTCCAAGAGACCCAGTACTTC
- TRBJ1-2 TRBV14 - CASSQDRRGSYYGYTF TGTGCCAGCAGCCAAGATCGCCGGGGGAGTTACTATGGCTACACCTTC
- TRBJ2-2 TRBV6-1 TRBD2 CASSEGQREWIAGELFF TGTGCCAGCAGTGAAGGCCAGCGGGAGTGGATTGCCGGGGAGCTGTTTTTT
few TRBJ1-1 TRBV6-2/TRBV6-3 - CSSSSPEPHPEAFF TGTTCCAGCAGTTCCCCAGAACCGCACCCTGAAGCTTTCTTT
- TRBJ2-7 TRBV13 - CASSGRGLSYEQYF TGTGCCAGCAGCGGGAGGGGGCTCTCCTACGAGCAGTACTTC